The present TCR beta chain was sequenced within a study of T cells in Graves' hyperthyroidism and ophthalmopathy. This clonotype was detected a few times. A much larger clone sits a single nucleotide away, making a read error possible. This is likely a read error, given that the CDR3 carries no conserved phenylalanine or tryptophan at its end. Progressors' blood was drawn at hyperthyroidism diagnosis, before ophthalmopathy symptoms. Using RNA transcripts as the source, TCR beta CDR3 regions were amplified. Carried out on the TCR CDR3, a first-round RT-PCR used the HTBI primer set. TCRdb reanalysed the multiplex PCR reads using MiXCR and keeps one entry per CDR3 protein. The data hold nearly 600,000 distinct CDR3 sequences, with approximately 15% observed a single time. V gave up 4 bases and J gave up 1 base; unmatched junction bases: 8. Germline lookup yields CDR1 SGDLS and CDR2 YYNGEE. The CDR3 length is 16 residues.

This TCR came from a woman in her twenties or thirties with Graves' hyperthyroidism that later progressed to Graves' ophthalmopathy. Sequencing was performed on blood. V usage is TRBV9 and J usage is TRBJ2-3; 8 nucleotides agree with TRBD1. As DNA, the CDR3 is TGTGCCAGCAGCCAAATACAGGGGGGAGGCACAGATACGCAGTATTCT. It specifies CASSQIQGGGTDTQYS.